These 9 T cell receptor beta chains share one sample of origin, sequenced in a study of cytomegalovirus exposure and HLA in healthy donors. 13 Jbeta primers and 60 Vbeta primers were used for the PCR. Using immunoSEQ multiplex PCR, the repertoire was profiled, and TCRdb retains in-frame clones only, with some absent. The table records under 200,000 clones, about 72% of them present only once. The sample consisted of PBMCs. The receptors originated from a girl under 18 in good health and CMV-seronegative.

With regard to this clone: A junction boundary mismatches the germline segment, possibly from a read error. The chain has TRBV5-3 and TRBJ1-6; TRBD1 matches at 7 bases. TRBV5-3 is an ORF, with its function uncertain. The CDR3 consists of 11 residues. The CDR3 sequence: CAGDSNSPLLF. CDR3 DNA: TGTGCCGGGGACAGCAATTCACCCCTCCTCTTT.

The rearrangement joins TRBV6-1 to TRBJ1-5; unclear D gene. Trimming removed 4 bases from V and 4 bases from J, with 17 bases in between. The V gene's germline CDR1 is MNHNS and CDR2 SASEGT. This CDR3 is built from 16 residues. The CDR3 here is CASSGEAIVRNQPQHF. As DNA, the CDR3 is TGTGCCAGCAGTGGTGAGGCCATTGTACGTAATCAGCCCCAGCATTTT.

About this clone itself: Its ends do not fully match the called genes, so a read error is possible. J is TRBJ2-1 and V is TRBV4-1, with a weak D call TRBD1 (6 bases). Germline V gene sequence: CDR1 MGHRA, CDR2 YSYEKL. This CDR3 has 13 amino acids. The CDR3 bases are TGCGCCAGCAGCCCCCCCGGTGGCAGGGGTAGGGTCTTC. It translates to CASSPPGGRGRVF.

The chain combines TRBV19 with TRBJ1-1; D may be TRBD1 (6 bases). The V gene's germline CDR1 is LNHDA and CDR2 SQIVND (reference sequence). This CDR3 contains 13 residues. This chain's CDR3 is CGVPKGGSAEAFF. In DNA, the CDR3 is TGTGGAGTACCCAAGGGGGGGAGCGCTGAAGCTTTCTTT.

This clone has only one observation. The chain carries TRBV7-6 and TRBJ2-1; D perhaps matches TRBD1 (5 bases). This CDR3 spans 17 amino acids. Between the trimmed V and J ends, which lost 1 base and 4 bases, there was a span of 17 bases. Germline-derived CDR1 and CDR2 are SGHVS and FNYEAQ. The chain's CDR3 is CASSLGQGSRGYNEQFF. The CDR3 DNA reads TGTGCCAGCAGCTTAGGTCAGGGCAGTAGGGGTTACAATGAGCAGTTCTTC.

Only one count was recorded for this clone. The rearrangement joins TRBV5-4 to TRBJ2-1; 14 bases line up with TRBD2. V was clipped by 4 bases and J by 4 bases; unmatched bases: 1. Germline V gene data show CDR1 as SGHNT and CDR2 as YYREEE (reference sequence). This CDR3 region has 15 residues. This CDR3 is CASSRLAGGYNEQFF. The CDR3 bases are TGTGCCAGCAGCAGACTAGCGGGGGGGTACAATGAGCAGTTCTTC. Looking up the rest from reference TRBV5-4 and TRBJ2-1 gives the full variable domain: ETGVTQSPTHLIKTRGQQVTLRCSSQSGHNTVSWYQQALGQGPQFIFQYYREEENGRGNFPPRFSGLQFPNYSSELNVNALELDDSALYLCASSRLAGGYNEQFFGPGTRLTVL.

This clone has at least ten counts. The V call is TRBV6-6, the J call TRBJ1-1; tentatively, D is TRBD1 (6 bases). From germline, CDR1 is MNHNY and CDR2 SVGAGI (reference sequence). The CDR3 spans 15 residues. The V and J ends lost 4 bases and 0 bases respectively, with 12 bases between them. CDR3 nucleotides: TGTGCCAGCAGTTTACTCCAGGGGATGAACACTGAAGCTTTCTTT. Translating gives CASSLLQGMNTEAFF.

The CDR3 bases are TGCGCCAGCAGCTTCCTTAGCGGGGAGAACGAGCAGTTCTTC. It translates to CASSFLSGENEQFF. V gene TRBV5-1 combines with J gene TRBJ2-1; 8 nucleotides match TRBD2. The CDR3 sequence is 14 residues long. Germline V gives CDR1 SGHRS, CDR2 YFSETQ. Trimming removed 2 bases from V and 10 bases from J; junction bases left unmatched: 8.

J is TRBJ1-1 and V is TRBV2, with TRBD1 identical over 10 bases. V lost 5 bases to trimming and J lost 3 bases; unmatched junction nucleotides: 6. Germline-derived CDR1 and CDR2 are SNHLY and FYNNEI. The CDR3 is 15 amino acids. The CDR3 DNA sequence: TGTGCCAGCAGTTTCGACAGGGGGCTCGACACTGAAGCTTTCTTT. It translates to CASSFDRGLDTEAFF.